One and the same sample provided the 14 T cell receptor beta chains below, sequenced in a study of T cell changes during pregnancy in multiple sclerosis. Data came from immunoSEQ multiplex PCR; TCRdb stores just in-frame clones and leaves some out. Among around 130,000 clones listed, roughly 97% were seen once. The input for sequencing was peripheral blood, taken after pregnancy. These receptors were collected from a female donor with multiple sclerosis, enrolled in a pregnancy study.

The J gene is TRBJ2-2, the V gene TRBV27; 7 positions match TRBD1. V lost 2 bases and J lost 1; bases outside the gene matches: 7. Germline CDR1 reads MNHEY; CDR2 reads SMNVEV (reference sequence). There are 17 residues in the CDR3. The CDR3: CASSLTSGGVNTGELFF. The CDR3 region has the DNA TGTGCCAGCAGTTTAACATCAGGGGGTGTGAACACCGGGGAGCTGTTTTTT.

This clone was detected once. The chain employs TRBV7-9 and TRBJ2-2; D is possibly TRBD2 (5 bases). The CDR3 has 14 amino acids. The germline CDR1 and CDR2 sequences are SEHNR and FQNEAQ (reference sequence). Trimming left V 0 bases short and J 7 bases short, with 9 bases between. The CDR3 DNA reads TGTGCCAGCAGCTTAGCGGGAGAACGCGGGGAGCTGTTTTTT. Amino acid sequence: CASSLAGERGELFF.

The V and J genes are TRBV19 and TRBJ2-5, with TRBD2 as a possible D gene (6 bases). Per germline, CDR1 LNHDA and CDR2 SQIVND (reference sequence). Deletions cut 3 bases from V and 2 bases from J, with 16 bases between. The CDR3 is made up of 16 amino acids. The CDR3 spells CASSIAAGTVQETQYF. The DNA for the CDR3 is TGTGCCAGTAGTATTGCCGCCGGGACTGTACAAGAGACCCAGTACTTC.

As DNA, the CDR3 is TGTGCCAGCAGCACGTCCTGGGGGGAGTCATCCTACGAGCAGTACTTC. Translated, it gives CASSTSWGESSYEQYF. This chain links TRBV9 with TRBJ2-7; D possibly corresponds to TRBD2 (6 bases). Germline loops: CDR1 SGDLS, CDR2 YYNGEE. The CDR3 extends over 16 amino acids. The ends were cut back, 4 bases at V and 1 base at J, with 18 bases in the middle. Looking up the rest from reference TRBV9 and TRBJ2-7 gives the full variable domain: DSGVTQTPKHLITATGQRVTLRCSPRSGDLSVYWYQQSLDQGLQFLIQYYNGEERAKGNILERFSAQQFPDLHSELNLSSLELGDSALYFCASSTSWGESSYEQYFGPGTRLTVT.

The gene calls are TRBV15 and TRBJ1-3, with 8 bases identical to TRBD1. Germline V gives CDR1 LNHNV, CDR2 YYDKDF (reference sequence). V lost 5 bases and J lost 8; bases outside the gene matches: 5. The CDR3 covers 13 residues. The CDR3 region has the DNA TGTGCCACCAGCTTGGACAGGGCTTACACCATATATTTT. Translated: CATSLDRAYTIYF.

The chain has TRBV7-2 and TRBJ2-7; 9 bases are a match to TRBD2. This CDR3 is built from 14 residues. Germline lookup yields CDR1 SGHTA and CDR2 FQGNSA. J was trimmed by 6 bases and V by 2 bases; bases with no gene match: 5. The CDR3 nucleotides are TGTGCCAGCAGCTTACTCGGCGGGAGGGGCGAGCAGTACTTC. Translation gives CASSLLGGRGEQYF.

This clone was counted only a few times. V gene TRBV19 combines with J gene TRBJ1-5; 8 bases are a match to TRBD1. J lost 6 bases, V lost 5 bases, and 12 bases had no gene match. Per the germline V gene, CDR1 is LNHDA and CDR2 is SQIVND (reference sequence). The CDR3 has 16 residues. The CDR3 DNA reads as TGTGCCAGTAGTGAATGGACAGGGATGGGTTCTCAGCCCCAGCATTTT. Its protein is CASSEWTGMGSQPQHF.

V gene TRBV7-2 combines with J gene TRBJ2-3; D is unresolved. V gave up 0 bases and J gave up 0 bases, with 7 bases separating them. CDR1 is SGHTA and CDR2 is FQGNSA in the germline V gene. CDR3 size: 15 residues. This CDR3 reads CASSLAQTSTDTQYF. DNA for the CDR3: TGTGCCAGCAGCTTAGCTCAGACTAGCACAGATACGCAGTATTTT.

The chain couples TRBV13 to TRBJ2-1; 7 nucleotides line up with TRBD2. Losses at the gene ends were 7 bases for V and 2 bases for J; bases not matched to a gene: 8. This CDR3 is 15 amino acids long. Per germline, CDR1 PRHDT and CDR2 FYEKMQ (reference sequence). The CDR3 sequence: CASTPPGGAYNEQFF. Here the CDR3 DNA reads TGTGCCAGCACCCCACCGGGAGGAGCCTACAATGAGCAGTTCTTC. Supplemented by reference TRBV13 and TRBJ2-1, the full variable domain reads AAGVIQSPRHLIKEKRETATLKCYPIPRHDTVYWYQQGPGQDPQFLISFYEKMQSDKGSIPDRFSAQQFSDYHSELNMSSLELGDSALYFCASTPPGGAYNEQFFGPGTRLTVL.

This clone is a singleton in its sample. This chain links TRBV30 with TRBJ2-7; 10 bases map to TRBD1. Germline V gene sequence: CDR1 GTSNPN, CDR2 SVGIG (reference sequence). The CDR3 runs to 13 residues. The trim removed 8 bases at V and 3 bases at J, leaving 7 bases unmatched. CDR3 residues: CAMTRDRGYEQYF. The DNA of the CDR3 is TGTGCCATGACCCGGGACAGGGGCTACGAGCAGTACTTC.

The V gene is TRBV30, the J gene TRBJ2-1; 8 nucleotides agree with TRBD2. The V gene's germline CDR1 is GTSNPN and CDR2 SVGIG (reference sequence). CDR3 size: 17 residues. J was trimmed by 4 bases and V by 0 bases; bases with no gene match: 11. CDR3 nucleotide sequence: TGTGCCTGGAGTGTACTTTTGAGCGGGAGTTCTTACAATGAGCAGTTCTTC. This gives the protein CAWSVLLSGSSYNEQFF.

V usage is TRBV19 and J usage is TRBJ2-6; 7 nucleotides match TRBD1. CDR1 and CDR2 (germline): LNHDA, SQIVND (reference sequence). With 5 bases clipped from V and 3 bases from J, the junction kept 10 bases outside the gene matches. The CDR3 sequence is 17 residues long. DNA for the CDR3: TGTGCCAGTAGTTCCGGGCCGAGGGGGCGTGGGGCCAACGTCCTGACTTTC. Translated, it gives CASSSGPRGRGANVLTF.

The chain couples TRBV28 to TRBJ2-5; the D gene is possibly TRBD1 (6 bases). Trimming pared 6 bases from V and 1 base from J, leaving 15 bases between. CDR1 is MDHEN and CDR2 is SYDVKM in the germline V gene. The CDR3 sequence is 15 residues long. CDR3 nucleotide sequence: TGTGCCAGCAGGGGGATACAGGGTACCCAAGAGACCCAGTACTTC. Protein: CASRGIQGTQETQYF.

V usage is TRBV11-2 and J usage is TRBJ2-1; unclear D gene. V dropped 1 base and J dropped 10 bases, with 14 bases sitting between them. In germline, CDR1 is SGHAT, CDR2 FQNNGV. The CDR3 sequence is 14 residues long. The CDR3 is CASSLVAGSWEQFF. In DNA, the CDR3 is TGTGCCAGCAGCTTAGTAGCCGGCAGCTGGGAGCAGTTCTTC.